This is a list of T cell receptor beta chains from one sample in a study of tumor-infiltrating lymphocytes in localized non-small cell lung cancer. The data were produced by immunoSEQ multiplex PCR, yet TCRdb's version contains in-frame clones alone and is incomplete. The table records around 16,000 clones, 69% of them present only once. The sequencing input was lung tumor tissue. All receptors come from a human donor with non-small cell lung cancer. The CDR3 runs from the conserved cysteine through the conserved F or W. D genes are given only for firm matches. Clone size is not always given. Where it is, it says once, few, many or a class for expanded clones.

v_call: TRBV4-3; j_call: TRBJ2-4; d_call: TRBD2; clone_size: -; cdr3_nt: TGCGCCAGCAGCCTCGGGGGAGGGATCCAGGGCTTTCAGTACTTC; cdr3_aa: CASSLGGGIQGFQYF
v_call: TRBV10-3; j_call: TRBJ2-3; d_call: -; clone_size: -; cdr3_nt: TGTGCCAGTAGGGGGGACGGAATTACAGATACGCAGTATTTT; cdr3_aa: CASRGDGITDTQYF
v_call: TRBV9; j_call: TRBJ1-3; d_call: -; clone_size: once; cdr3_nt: TGTGCCAGCAGCGTAGAGGGGATACTCTCTGGAAACACCATATATTTT; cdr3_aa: CASSVEGILSGNTIYF
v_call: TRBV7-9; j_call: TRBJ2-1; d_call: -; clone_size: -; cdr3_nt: TGTGCCAGCAGCCCCGGCACAGGGCGCAATGAGCAGTTCTTC; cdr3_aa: CASSPGTGRNEQFF
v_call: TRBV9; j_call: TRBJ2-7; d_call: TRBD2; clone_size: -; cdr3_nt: TGTGCCAGCAGCCCGGGGGGCTACGAGCAGTACTTC; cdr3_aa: CASSPGGYEQYF
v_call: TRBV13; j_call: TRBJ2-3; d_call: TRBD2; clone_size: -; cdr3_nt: TGTGCCAGCAGCGAGGGACTAGCGGGAATAGATACGCAGTATTTT; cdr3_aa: CASSEGLAGIDTQYF
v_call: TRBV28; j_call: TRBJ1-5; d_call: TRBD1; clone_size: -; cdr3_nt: TGTGCCAGCAGTTTAAGGGACAGGGTGATGAATCAGCCCCAGCATTTT; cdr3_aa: CASSLRDRVMNQPQHF
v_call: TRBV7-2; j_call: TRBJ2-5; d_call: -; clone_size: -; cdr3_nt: TGTGCCAGCAGCTCCGGACTAAATAGACAAGAGACCCAGTACTTC; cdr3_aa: CASSSGLNRQETQYF
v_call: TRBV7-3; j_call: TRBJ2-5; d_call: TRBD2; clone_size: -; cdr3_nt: TGTGCCAGCAGCCTGACTAGCGGGACAGAGACCCAGTACTTC; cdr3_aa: CASSLTSGTETQYF
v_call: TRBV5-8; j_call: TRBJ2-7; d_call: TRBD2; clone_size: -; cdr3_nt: TGTGCCAGCAGCTTAGGTAGCGGGCAAAACGAGCAGTACTTC; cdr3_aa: CASSLGSGQNEQYF
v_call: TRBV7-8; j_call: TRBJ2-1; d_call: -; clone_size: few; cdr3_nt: TGTGCCAGCAGCTTAGGGGAGAATGAGCAGTTCTTC; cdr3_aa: CASSLGENEQFF
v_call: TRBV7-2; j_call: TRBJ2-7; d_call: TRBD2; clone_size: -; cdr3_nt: TGTGCCAGCAGCTTACGGGCGACTAGCGGGAGGTACGAGCAGTACTTC; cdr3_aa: CASSLRATSGRYEQYF
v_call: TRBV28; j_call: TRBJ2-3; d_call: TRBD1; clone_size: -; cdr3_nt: TGTGCCAGCAGTTTCCGGGACAGGCCCACAGATACGCAGTATTTT; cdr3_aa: CASSFRDRPTDTQYF
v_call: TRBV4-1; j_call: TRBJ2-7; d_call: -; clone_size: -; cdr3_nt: TGCGCCAGCAGCCAAGATGTTTTCGGTGGCTACGAGCAGTACTTC; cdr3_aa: CASSQDVFGGYEQYF
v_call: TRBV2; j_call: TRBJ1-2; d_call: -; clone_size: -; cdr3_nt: TGTGCCAGCAGCGGCCCAGGACCACAGGATGGCTACACCTTC; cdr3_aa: CASSGPGPQDGYTF
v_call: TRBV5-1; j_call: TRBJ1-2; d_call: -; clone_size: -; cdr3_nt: TGCGCCAGCAGCTTGAGCCAGGAGCTTAACTATGGCTACACCTTC; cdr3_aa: CASSLSQELNYGYTF
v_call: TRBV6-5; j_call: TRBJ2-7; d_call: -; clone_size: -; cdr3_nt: TGTGCCAGCAGGGGCCCTTGGCACGAGCAGTACTTC; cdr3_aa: CASRGPWHEQYF
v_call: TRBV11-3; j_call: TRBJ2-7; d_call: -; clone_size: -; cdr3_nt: TGTGCCAGCAGCTTAGACGGCGGAGACCGCTCCTACGAGCAGTACTTC; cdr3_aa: CASSLDGGDRSYEQYF
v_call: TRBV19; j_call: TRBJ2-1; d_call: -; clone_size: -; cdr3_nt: TGTGCCAGTAGCCCCGGGACTGGGTCTAATGAGCAGTTCTTC; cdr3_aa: CASSPGTGSNEQFF
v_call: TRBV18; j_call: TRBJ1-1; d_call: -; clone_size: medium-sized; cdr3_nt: TGTGCCAGCTCACCAAGTCAGAACACTGAAGCTTTCTTT; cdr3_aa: CASSPSQNTEAFF
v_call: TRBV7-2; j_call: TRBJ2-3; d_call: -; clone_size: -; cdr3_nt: TGTGCCAGCAGCCGACGGTGGACAGATACGCAGTATTTT; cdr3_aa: CASSRRWTDTQYF
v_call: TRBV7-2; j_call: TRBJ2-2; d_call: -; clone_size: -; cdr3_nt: TGTGCCAGCAGCTTATTTGATGGCCGGAACACCGGGGAGCTGTTTTTT; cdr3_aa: CASSLFDGRNTGELFF
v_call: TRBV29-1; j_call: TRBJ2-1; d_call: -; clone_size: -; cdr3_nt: TGCAGCGGCGGCAGGGGCAATGAGCAGTTCTTC; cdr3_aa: CSGGRGNEQFF
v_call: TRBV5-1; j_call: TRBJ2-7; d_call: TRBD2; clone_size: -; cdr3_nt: TGCGCCAGCAGCTTGGTCCTAGCGGGAGACTCCTACGAGCAGTACTTC; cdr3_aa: CASSLVLAGDSYEQYF
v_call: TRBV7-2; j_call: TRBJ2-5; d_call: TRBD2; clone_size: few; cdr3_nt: TGTGCCAGCAGCTTAGGGCTAGCGGGAATGGAGACCCAGTACTTC; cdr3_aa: CASSLGLAGMETQYF
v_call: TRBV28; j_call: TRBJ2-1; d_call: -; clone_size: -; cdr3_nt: TGTGCCAGCAGTCCACTTCCCGAGGGGAACCGCCCCTACAATGAGCAGTTCTTC; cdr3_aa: CASSPLPEGNRPYNEQFF
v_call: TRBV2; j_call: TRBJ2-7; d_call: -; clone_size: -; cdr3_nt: TGTGCCAGCAGAGATAACACAGGGTTTGGAGGCGAGCAGTACTTC; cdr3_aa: CASRDNTGFGGEQYF
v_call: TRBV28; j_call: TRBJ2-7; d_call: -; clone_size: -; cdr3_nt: TGTGCCAGCAGTTTATGGGGCCAGGGTAACACCTACGAGCAGTACTTC; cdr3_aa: CASSLWGQGNTYEQYF
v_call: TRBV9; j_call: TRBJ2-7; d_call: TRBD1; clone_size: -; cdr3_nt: TGTGCCAGCAGCGCCCCGGGACAGGGAGTCTACGAGCAGTACTTC; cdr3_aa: CASSAPGQGVYEQYF
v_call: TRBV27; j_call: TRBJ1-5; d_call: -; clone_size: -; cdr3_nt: TGTGCCAGCAGTTCTGGGGGTTTAGGGTTACAGGGACGTGGTCAGCCCCAGCATTTT; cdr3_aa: CASSSGGLGLQGRGQPQHF
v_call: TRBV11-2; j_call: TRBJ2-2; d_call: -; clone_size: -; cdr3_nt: TGTGCCAGCAGACGACTAGCCGGGGAGCTGTTTTTT; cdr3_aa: CASRRLAGELFF
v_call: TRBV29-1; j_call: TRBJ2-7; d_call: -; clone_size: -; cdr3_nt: TGCAGCGTTGTTTTCGGGATTTCCTACGAGCAGTACTTC; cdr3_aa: CSVVFGISYEQYF
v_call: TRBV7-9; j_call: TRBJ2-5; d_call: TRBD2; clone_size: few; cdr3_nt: TGTGCCAGCAGCTTACGAACTACTAGCGAAGAGACCCAGTACTTC; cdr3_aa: CASSLRTTSEETQYF
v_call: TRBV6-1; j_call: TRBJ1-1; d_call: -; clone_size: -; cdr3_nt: TGTGCCAGCAGTGAGCCGGCAGGTTTGATGAACACTGAAGCTTTCTTT; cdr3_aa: CASSEPAGLMNTEAFF
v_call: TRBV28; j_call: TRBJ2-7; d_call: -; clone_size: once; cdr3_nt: TGTGCCAGCCACCCCCCCTTGCAGGAGTACGAGCAGTACTTC; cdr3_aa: CASHPPLQEYEQYF
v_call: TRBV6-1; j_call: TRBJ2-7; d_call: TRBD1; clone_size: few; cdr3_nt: TGTGCCACCACCGTAGGGGGCCTCTCCTACGAGCAGTACTTC; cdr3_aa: CATTVGGLSYEQYF
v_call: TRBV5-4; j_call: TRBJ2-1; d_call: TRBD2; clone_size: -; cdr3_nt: TGTGCCAGCAGCCCCGATGCTAGCGGTTTCAATGAGCAGTTCTTC; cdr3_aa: CASSPDASGFNEQFF
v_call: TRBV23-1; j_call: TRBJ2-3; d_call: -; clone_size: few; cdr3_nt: TGCGCCAGCAGTCAATCGAGGGGTGCCCTCGCACACACAGATACGCAGTATTTT; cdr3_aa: CASSQSRGALAHTDTQYF
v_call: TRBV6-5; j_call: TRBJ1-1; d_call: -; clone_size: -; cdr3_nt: TGTGCCAGCAGTTACTGGGGGTCCCATCGGAACACTGAAGCTTTCTTT; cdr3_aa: CASSYWGSHRNTEAFF